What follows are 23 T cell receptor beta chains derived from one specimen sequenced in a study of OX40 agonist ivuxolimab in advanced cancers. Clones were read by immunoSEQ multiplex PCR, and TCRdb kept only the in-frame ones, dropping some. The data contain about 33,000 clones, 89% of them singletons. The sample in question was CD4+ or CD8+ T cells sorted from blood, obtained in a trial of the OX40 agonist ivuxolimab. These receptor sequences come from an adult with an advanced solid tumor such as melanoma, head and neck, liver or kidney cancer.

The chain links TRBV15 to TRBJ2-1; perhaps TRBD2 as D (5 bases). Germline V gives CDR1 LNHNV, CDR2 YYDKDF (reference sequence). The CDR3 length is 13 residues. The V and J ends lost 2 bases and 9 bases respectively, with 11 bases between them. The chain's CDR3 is CATSRPIAPEQFF. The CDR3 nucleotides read TGTGCCACCAGCAGACCAATAGCGCCTGAGCAGTTCTTC.

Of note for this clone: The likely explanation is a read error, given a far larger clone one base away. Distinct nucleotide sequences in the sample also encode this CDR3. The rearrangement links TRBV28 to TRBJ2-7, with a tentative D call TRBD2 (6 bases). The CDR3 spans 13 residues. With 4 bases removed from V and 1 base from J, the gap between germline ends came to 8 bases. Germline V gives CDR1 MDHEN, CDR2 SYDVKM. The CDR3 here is CASSYGGSYEQYF. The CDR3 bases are TGTGCCAGCAGTTACGGGGGATCCTACGAGCAGTACTTC. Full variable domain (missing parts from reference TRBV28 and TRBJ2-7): DVKVTQSSRYLVKRTGEKVFLECVQDMDHENMFWYRQDPGLGLRLIYFSYDVKMKEKGDIPEGYSVSREKKERFSLILESASTNQTSMYLCASSYGGSYEQYFGPGTRLTVT.

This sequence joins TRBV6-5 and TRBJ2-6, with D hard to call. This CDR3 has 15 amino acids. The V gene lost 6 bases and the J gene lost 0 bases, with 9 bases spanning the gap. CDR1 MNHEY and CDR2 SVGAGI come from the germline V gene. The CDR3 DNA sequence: TGTGCCAGCAGCCCCGGTAGCTCTGGGGCCAACGTCCTGACTTTC. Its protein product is CASSPGSSGANVLTF.

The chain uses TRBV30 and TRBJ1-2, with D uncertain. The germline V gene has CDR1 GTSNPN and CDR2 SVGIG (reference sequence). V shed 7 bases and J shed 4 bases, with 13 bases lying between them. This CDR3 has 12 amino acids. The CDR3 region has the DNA TGTGCCTCGGACCTCCAACGCTATGGCTACACCTTC. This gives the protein CASDLQRYGYTF. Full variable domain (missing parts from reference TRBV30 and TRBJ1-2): SQTIHQWPATLVQPVGSPLSLECTVEGTSNPNLYWYRQAAGRGLQLLFYSVGIGQISSEVPQNLSASRPQDRQFILSSKKLLLSDSGFYLCASDLQRYGYTFGSGTRLTVV.

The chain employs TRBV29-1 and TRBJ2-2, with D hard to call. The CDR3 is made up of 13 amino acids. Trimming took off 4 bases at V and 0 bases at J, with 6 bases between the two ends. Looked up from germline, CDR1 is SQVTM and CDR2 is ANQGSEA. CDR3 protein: CSVAQPNTGELFF. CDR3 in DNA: TGCAGCGTTGCTCAGCCGAACACCGGGGAGCTGTTTTTT.

CDR3 coding DNA: TGTGCCAGTAGTATCACAGGGGGCTCCTACGAGCAGTACTTC. This gives the protein CASSITGGSYEQYF. The gene calls are TRBV19 and TRBJ2-7; 8 bases line up with TRBD1. After removal of 3 bases from V and 0 bases from J, the junction contained 1 base not matched to a gene. CDR1 is LNHDA and CDR2 is SQIVND in the germline V gene (reference sequence). The CDR3 is 14 residues long.

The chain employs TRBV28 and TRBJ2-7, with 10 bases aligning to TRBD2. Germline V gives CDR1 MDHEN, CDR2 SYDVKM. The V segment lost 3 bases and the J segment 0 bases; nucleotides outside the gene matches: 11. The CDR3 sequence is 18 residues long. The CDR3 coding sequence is TGTGCCAGCAGTTTCGGTTTGGGTAGCGGGAGGACCTCCTACGAGCAGTACTTC. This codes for CASSFGLGSGRTSYEQYF.

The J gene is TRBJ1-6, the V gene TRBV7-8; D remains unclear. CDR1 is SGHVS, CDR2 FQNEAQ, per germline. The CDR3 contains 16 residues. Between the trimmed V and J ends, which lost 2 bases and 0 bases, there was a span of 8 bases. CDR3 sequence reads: CASSLSSSSYNSPLHF. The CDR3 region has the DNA TGTGCCAGCAGCTTATCCTCGAGCTCCTATAATTCACCCCTCCACTTT.

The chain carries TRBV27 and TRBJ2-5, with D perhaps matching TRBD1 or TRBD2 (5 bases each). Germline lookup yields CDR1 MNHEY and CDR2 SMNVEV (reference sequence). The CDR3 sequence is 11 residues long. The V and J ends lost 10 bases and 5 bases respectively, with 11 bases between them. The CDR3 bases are TGTGCCACGAGGGGTGGGGAGACCCAGTACTTC. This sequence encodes CATRGGETQYF.

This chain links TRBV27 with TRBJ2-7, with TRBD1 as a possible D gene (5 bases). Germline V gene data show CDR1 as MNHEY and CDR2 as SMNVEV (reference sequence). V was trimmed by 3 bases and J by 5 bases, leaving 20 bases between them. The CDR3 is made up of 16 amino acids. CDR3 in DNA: TGTGCCAGCAGTTTTTCCTGGGAACAGGTAGTAAACGAGCAGTACTTC. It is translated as CASSFSWEQVVNEQYF.

Here the CDR3 DNA reads TGTGCCAGCAGCCTCGACAGCGCGAACACTGAAGCTTTCTTT. Protein product: CASSLDSANTEAFF. This chain joins TRBV11-2 and TRBJ1-1; D is perhaps TRBD1 (5 bases). V lost 5 bases and J 1 base, leaving 11 bases between the germline ends. This CDR3 is built from 14 residues. Germline CDR1 is SGHAT and CDR2 is FQNNGV.

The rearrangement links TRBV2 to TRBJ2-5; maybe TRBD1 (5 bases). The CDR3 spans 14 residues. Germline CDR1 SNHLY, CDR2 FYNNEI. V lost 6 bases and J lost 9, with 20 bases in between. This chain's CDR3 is CASSPALGVGAQYF. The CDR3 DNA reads TGTGCCAGCAGCCCCGCATTAGGGGTCGGCGCCCAGTACTTC.

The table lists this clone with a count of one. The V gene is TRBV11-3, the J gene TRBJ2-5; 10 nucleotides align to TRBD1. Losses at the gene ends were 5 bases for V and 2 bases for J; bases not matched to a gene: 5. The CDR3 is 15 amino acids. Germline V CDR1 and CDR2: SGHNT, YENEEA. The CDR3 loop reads CASSQRTGGQETQYF. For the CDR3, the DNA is TGTGCCAGCAGCCAACGGACAGGGGGACAAGAGACCCAGTACTTC.

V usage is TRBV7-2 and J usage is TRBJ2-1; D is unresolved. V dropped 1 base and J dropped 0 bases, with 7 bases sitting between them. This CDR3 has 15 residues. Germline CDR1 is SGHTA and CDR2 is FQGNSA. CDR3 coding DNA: TGTGCCAGCAGCTTAGGTTCTCGCTCCTACAATGAGCAGTTCTTC. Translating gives CASSLGSRSYNEQFF.

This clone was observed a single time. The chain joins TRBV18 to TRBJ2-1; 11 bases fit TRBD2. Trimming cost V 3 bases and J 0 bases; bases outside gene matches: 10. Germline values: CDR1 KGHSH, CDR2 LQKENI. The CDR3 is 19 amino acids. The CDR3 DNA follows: TGTGCCAGCTCACCCCGGGATAGCGGGGGGGTCAGCTCCTACAATGAGCAGTTCTTC. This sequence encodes CASSPRDSGGVSSYNEQFF.

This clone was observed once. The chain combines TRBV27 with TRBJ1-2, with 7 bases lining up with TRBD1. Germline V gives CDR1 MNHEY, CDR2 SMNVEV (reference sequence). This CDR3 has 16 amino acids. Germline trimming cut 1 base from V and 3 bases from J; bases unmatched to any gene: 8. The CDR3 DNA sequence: TGTGCCAGCAGTTTATGGGGAGGAGGGGGCCACTATGGCTACACCTTC. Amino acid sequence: CASSLWGGGGHYGYTF.

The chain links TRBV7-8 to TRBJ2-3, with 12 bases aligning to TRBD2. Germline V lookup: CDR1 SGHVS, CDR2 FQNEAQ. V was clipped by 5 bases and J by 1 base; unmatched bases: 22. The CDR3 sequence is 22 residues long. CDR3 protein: CASSEWPSTGTSGLGRTDTQYF. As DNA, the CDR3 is TGTGCCAGCAGCGAGTGGCCCTCGACCGGGACTAGCGGGTTAGGTCGCACAGATACGCAGTATTTT.

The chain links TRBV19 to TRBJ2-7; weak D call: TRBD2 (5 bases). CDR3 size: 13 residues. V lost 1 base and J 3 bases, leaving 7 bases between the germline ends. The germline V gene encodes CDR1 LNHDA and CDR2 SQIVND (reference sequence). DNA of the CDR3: TGTGCCAGTAGTATAGCTGGAGGCTACGAGCAGTACTTC. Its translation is CASSIAGGYEQYF.

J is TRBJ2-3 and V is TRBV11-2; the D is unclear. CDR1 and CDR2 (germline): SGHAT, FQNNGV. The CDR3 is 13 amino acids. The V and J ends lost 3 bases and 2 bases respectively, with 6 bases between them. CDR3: CASSLLSTDTQYF. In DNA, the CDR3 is TGTGCCAGCAGCTTGCTATCCACAGATACGCAGTATTTT.

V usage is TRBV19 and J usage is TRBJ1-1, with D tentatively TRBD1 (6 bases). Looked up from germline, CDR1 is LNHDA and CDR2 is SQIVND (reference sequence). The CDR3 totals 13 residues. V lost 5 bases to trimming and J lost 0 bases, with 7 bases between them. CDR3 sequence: CASSRGLNTEAFF. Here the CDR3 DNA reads TGTGCCAGTAGTCGGGGGCTGAACACTGAAGCTTTCTTT.

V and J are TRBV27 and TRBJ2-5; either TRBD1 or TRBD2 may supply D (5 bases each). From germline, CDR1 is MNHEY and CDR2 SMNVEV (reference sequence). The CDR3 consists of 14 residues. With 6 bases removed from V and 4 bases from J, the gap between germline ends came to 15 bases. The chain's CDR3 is CASSLYGGVETQYF. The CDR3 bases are TGTGCCAGCAGCCTGTATGGGGGTGTAGAGACCCAGTACTTC.

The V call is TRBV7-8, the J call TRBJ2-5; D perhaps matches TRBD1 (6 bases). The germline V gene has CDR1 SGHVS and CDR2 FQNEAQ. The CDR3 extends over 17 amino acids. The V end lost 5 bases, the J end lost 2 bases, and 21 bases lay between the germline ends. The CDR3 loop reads CASSPSLAGGQQETQYF. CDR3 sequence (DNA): TGTGCCAGCAGCCCAAGCCTAGCTGGGGGACAACAAGAGACCCAGTACTTC.

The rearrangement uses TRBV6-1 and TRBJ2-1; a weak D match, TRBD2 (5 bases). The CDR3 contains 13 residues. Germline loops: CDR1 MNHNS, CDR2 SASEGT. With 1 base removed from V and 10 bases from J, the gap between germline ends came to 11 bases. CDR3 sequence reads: CASSEGAPGEQFF. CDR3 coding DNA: TGTGCCAGCAGTGAAGGGGCTCCGGGGGAGCAGTTCTTC.